This TCR beta chain is drawn from a study of technical replicates of blood from several donors. This CDR3 comprises 15 residues. V trimming: 4 bases; J trimming: 2 bases; junction bases outside the gene matches: 2. CDR1 is SGHNT and CDR2 is YENEEA in the germline V gene. Using immunoSEQ multiplex PCR, the repertoire was profiled, and TCRdb retains in-frame clones only, with some absent. Of roughly 93,000 clones in the sample, approximately 95% are singletons; the top ten hold approximately 0.25%. Input material: T cells isolated from PBMCs. The sequence derives from a human donor in good health. The chain uses TRBV11-3 and TRBJ2-1; TRBD1 matches 10 bases. CDR3 coding DNA: TGTGCCAGCAGCTCGGGACAGGGGACCTACAATGAGCAGTTCTTC. It yields the protein CASSSGQGTYNEQFF.